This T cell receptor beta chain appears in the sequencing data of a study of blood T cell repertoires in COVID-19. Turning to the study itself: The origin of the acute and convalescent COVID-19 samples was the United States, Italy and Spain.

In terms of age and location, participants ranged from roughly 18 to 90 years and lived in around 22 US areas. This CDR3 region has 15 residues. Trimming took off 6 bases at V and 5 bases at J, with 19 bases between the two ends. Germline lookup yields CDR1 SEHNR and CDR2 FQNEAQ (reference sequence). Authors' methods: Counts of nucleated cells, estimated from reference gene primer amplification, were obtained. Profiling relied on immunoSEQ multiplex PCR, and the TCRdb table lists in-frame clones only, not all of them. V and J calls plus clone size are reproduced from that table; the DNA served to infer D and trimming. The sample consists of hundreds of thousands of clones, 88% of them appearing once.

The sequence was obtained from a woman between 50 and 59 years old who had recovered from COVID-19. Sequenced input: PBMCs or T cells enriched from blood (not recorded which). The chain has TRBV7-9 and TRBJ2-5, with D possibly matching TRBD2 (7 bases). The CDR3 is CASSFKGEGSETQYF. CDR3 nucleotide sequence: TGTGCCAGCAGTTTTAAGGGGGAGGGGTCGGAGACCCAGTACTTC.